The clone carrying this TCR beta chain was observed a few times. Antigen: not known. This specimen comes from a study of T cells in Graves' hyperthyroidism and ophthalmopathy. General observations from the study: Researchers report that a 13 V-J model separated ophthalmopathy from stable hyperthyroidism.

The length of the CDR3 is 15 residues. Per germline, CDR1 SGHVS and CDR2 FQNEAQ. V shed 4 bases and J shed 1 base, with 10 bases lying between them. Uncontrolled infection, other autoimmune disease, pregnancy or lactation excluded patients. Diagnosis rested on symptoms, serum thyroxine and TRAb, thyroid ultrasound, and orbital computed tomography. RNA transcripts were the template for amplifying TCR beta CDR3 regions. Researchers ran a first-round RT-PCR on the TCR CDR3 using the HTBI primer set. TCRdb re-derived calls from the multiplex PCR reads in MiXCR, one entry per CDR3 protein. This repertoire shows 450,000 to 700,000 distinct CDR3 sequences, approximately 44% found once; its top ten account for 19%.

The sequenced sample consisted of peripheral blood or thyroid tissue (not recorded which). The sequence came from an adult woman with Graves' disease, either hyperthyroidism or ophthalmopathy (not recorded which). The chain recombines TRBV7-8 with TRBJ2-2; tentatively, D is TRBD2 (6 bases). CDR3 in DNA: TGTGCCAGCAGCTACTTGGGGGGGAACACCGGGGAGCTGTTTTTT. Protein sequence: CASSYLGGNTGELFF.